This entry describes one T cell receptor beta chain. PCR involved 60 Vbeta and 13 Jbeta primers. TCRdb keeps only in-frame clones here, not all; method: immunoSEQ multiplex PCR. This table has around 150,000 clones, 79% appearing once. There were likely unrecorded immune exposures, though donors were nominally healthy when sampled. Nobody wrote down the CMV serostatus of this donor. The data stem from a study of cytomegalovirus exposure and HLA in healthy donors. The sample was PBMCs. The source is a human donor in good health.

As DNA, the CDR3 is TGTGCCAGCAGCTTATTCCGGGGGGGCGGTCCGTATGATACGCAGTATTTT. Amino acid sequence: CASSLFRGGGPYDTQYF. This chain joins TRBV7-9 and TRBJ2-3; 8 bases align to TRBD2. V shed 2 bases, J shed 6 bases, and the junction held 13 bases outside the gene matches. Germline CDR1 SEHNR, CDR2 FQNEAQ (reference sequence). This CDR3 has 17 residues.